This T cell receptor (beta chain) was documented in a study of shared clonotypes between healthy human individuals. General observations from the study: Naive CD4 clonotypes overlapped across a handful of donors at about 5.3%. Among donors, sharing of clonotypes was expected to be affected by sequencing depth. Shared clonotypes across all four donors exceeded non-shared ones in generation probability.

Produced via immunoSEQ multiplex PCR; TCRdb's table is partial and in-frame only. The table includes roughly 700,000 clones, less than 85% detected once. On this clone: Its antigen is unidentified.

The TCR sequence derives from a woman between 25 and 40 years old in good health. Sequencing was carried out using memory CD4+ T cells sorted from blood. Subset defined: CD45RA-negative fraction.

The CDR3, as DNA: TGTGCCAGCAGCTCCCCCGGGACAGGGTCTGGAAACACCATATATTTT. Translated, it gives CASSSPGTGSGNTIYF. The chain is built from TRBV7-9 and TRBJ1-3; 9 bases agree with TRBD1. V shed 4 bases, J shed 1 base, and the junction held 5 bases outside the gene matches. From germline, CDR1 is SEHNR and CDR2 FQNEAQ (reference sequence). This CDR3 is built from 16 residues. The full variable domain, in which reference TRBV7-9 and TRBJ1-3 provide the parts outside the CDR3, is DTGVSQNPRHKITKRGQNVTFRCDPISEHNRLYWYRQTLGQGPEFLTYFQNEAQLEKSRLLSDRFSAERPKGSFSTLEIQRTEQGDSAMYLCASSSPGTGSGNTIYFGEGSWLTVV.